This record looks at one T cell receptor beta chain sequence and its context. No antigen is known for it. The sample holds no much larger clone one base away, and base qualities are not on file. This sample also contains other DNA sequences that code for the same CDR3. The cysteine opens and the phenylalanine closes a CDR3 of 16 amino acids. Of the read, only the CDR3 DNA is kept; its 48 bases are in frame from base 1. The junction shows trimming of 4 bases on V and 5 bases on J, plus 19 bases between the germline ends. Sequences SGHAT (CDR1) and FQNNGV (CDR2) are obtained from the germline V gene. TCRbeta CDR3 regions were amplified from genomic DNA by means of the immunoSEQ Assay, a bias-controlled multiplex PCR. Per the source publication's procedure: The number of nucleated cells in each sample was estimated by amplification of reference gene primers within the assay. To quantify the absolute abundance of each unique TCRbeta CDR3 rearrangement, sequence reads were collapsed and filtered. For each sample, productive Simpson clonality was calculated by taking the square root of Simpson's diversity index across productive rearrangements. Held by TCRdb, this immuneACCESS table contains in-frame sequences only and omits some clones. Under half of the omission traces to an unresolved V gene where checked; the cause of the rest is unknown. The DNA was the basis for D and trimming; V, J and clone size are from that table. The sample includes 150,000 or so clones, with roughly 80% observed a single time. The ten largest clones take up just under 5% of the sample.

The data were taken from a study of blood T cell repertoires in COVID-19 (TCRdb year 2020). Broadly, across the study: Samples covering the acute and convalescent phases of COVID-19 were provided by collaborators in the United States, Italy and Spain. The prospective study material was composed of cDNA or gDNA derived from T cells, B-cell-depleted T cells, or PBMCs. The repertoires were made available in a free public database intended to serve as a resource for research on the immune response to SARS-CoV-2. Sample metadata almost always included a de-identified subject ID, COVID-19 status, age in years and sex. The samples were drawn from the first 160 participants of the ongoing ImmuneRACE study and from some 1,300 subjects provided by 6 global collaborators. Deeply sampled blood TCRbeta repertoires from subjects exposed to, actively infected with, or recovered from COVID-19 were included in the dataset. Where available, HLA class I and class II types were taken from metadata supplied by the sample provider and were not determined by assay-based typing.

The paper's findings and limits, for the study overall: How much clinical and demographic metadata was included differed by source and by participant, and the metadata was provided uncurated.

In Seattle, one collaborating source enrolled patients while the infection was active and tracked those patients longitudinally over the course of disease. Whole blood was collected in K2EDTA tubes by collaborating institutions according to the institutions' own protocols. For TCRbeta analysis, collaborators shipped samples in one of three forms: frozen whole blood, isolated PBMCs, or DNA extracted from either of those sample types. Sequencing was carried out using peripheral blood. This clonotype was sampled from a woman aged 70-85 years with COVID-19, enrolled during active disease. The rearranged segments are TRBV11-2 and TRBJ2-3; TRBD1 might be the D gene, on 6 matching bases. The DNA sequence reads TGTGCCAGCAGCTACGAAATAGGGCAGGGGAAAGATACGCAGTATTTT. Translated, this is CASSYEIGQGKDTQYF.